This TCR beta chain was documented in a study of cytomegalovirus exposure and HLA in healthy donors. About the research overall: HLA-typed donors were the source of 80 million to 90 million unique TCRs, which an early data release held.

On this clone itself: Its antigen remains unknown.

Amplification used 60 Vbeta primers and 13 Jbeta primers. The data were produced by immunoSEQ multiplex PCR, yet TCRdb's version contains in-frame clones alone and is incomplete. The repertoire holds some 38,000 clones, with approximately 70% as singletons. Study outcomes and limitations: In a later analysis, most CMV-associated TCR beta chains appeared HLA-restricted. In an earlier analysis, productive rearrangement rates for most beta V segments clustered near 87% or 30%.

The TCR comes from a man aged 35 to 55 in good health and CMV-seronegative. Sequenced input: PBMCs.

The CDR3 DNA follows: TGCAGCGTTGATGCTCTGAGGGTTGGTGGCTACACCTTC. Protein sequence: CSVDALRVGGYTF. The chain couples TRBV29-1 to TRBJ1-2; D not certain. CDR1 and CDR2 from the germline V gene are SQVTM and ANQGSEA. The CDR3 sequence is 13 residues long. Deletions cut 3 bases from V and 7 bases from J, with 15 bases between.